Following are 2 T cell receptor beta chains from one sample sequenced in a study of blood T cell repertoires in COVID-19 (dated by TCRdb to the early 2020s). The library was generated by the immunoSEQ multiplex PCR assay. This is the immuneACCESS table as TCRdb keeps it, with only in-frame sequences that have V and J called. A part of the clones is gone; compared with another copy, unresolved V genes explain less than half, and the rest is unexplained. Here the sample has 240,000 or so clones; 75% to 90% occur a single time. The ten largest clones take up around 7.2% of the sample. The sample was peripheral blood. These receptors were collected from a man aged 55 to 69 who had recovered from COVID-19.

The rearrangement uses TRBV19 and TRBJ2-4, with D perhaps matching TRBD2 (5 bases). In germline, CDR1 is LNHDA, CDR2 SQIVND (reference sequence). This CDR3 is built from 15 residues. V was shortened by 7 bases and J by 3 bases, with 16 bases between the two germline ends. CDR3: CASKRADVGKNIQYF. The CDR3 coding sequence is TGTGCCAGTAAGAGGGCAGACGTGGGCAAAAACATTCAGTACTTC. Based on the CDR3 plus reference TRBV19 and TRBJ2-4, the full variable domain is DGGITQSPKYLFRKEGQNVTLSCEQNLNHDAMYWYRQDPGQGLRLIYYSQIVNDFQKGDIAEGYSVSREKKESFPLTVTSAQKNPTAFYLCASKRADVGKNIQYFGAGTRLSVL.

The chain has TRBV6-6 and TRBJ1-2; D perhaps matches TRBD1 (5 bases). Germline V CDR1 and CDR2: MNHNY, SVGAGI (reference sequence). The V and J ends lost 6 bases and 8 bases respectively, with 13 bases between them. The CDR3 totals 12 residues. The CDR3 DNA reads as TGTGCCAGCAGCGCCGGGAGGGACGGCTACACCTTC. Protein sequence: CASSAGRDGYTF.